Included here is one T cell receptor beta chain sequence, with context. The data belong to a study of blood T cell repertoires in COVID-19. Study in general: Spain, Italy and the United States supplied samples that represented acute and convalescent COVID-19. PBMCs, B-cell-depleted T cells, or T cells provided the cDNA or gDNA that made up the material.

Authors' data handling: From reference gene primer amplification, estimates of nucleated cell counts were derived. Here immunoSEQ multiplex PCR was the method, and the copy in TCRdb shows in-frame clones only, minus some. The V and J calls and the clone size are those of that table, but D and trimming were determined from the DNA. Of fewer than 250,000 clones listed, roughly four fifths were seen once; the top ten hold 2.5% to 3%. This CDR3 has 16 residues. With 6 bases clipped from V and 7 bases from J, the junction kept 12 bases outside the gene matches. Germline V gene lookup returns CDR1 MRHNA and CDR2 SNTAGT.

The V gene is TRBV6-4, the J gene TRBJ2-1; 10 bases fit TRBD2. Material for sequencing was peripheral blood. The sequence was collected from a woman aged 40-49 years with active or convalescent COVID-19. CDR3 nucleotides: TGTGCCAGCAGCCCGATAGCGGGGGGCCTGAGGAATGAGCAGTTCTTC. Protein sequence: CASSPIAGGLRNEQFF.